Each of the 25 T cell receptor beta chains below was sequenced from the same sample in a study of technical replicates of blood from several donors. Generated by immunoSEQ multiplex PCR, the TCRdb table keeps only in-frame clones and is missing some. This sample yields under 95,000 clones, of which 85% to 95% are seen a single time; roughly 0.25% belongs to the top ten. Sequenced: T cells isolated from PBMCs. The receptors shown here come from a human donor in good health.

The chain links TRBV7-9 to TRBJ1-5, with 10 nucleotides matching TRBD1. The length of the CDR3 is 13 residues. J lost 5 bases, V lost 11 bases, and 6 bases had no gene match. Per the germline V gene, CDR1 is SEHNR and CDR2 is FQNEAQ (reference sequence). The CDR3 region has the DNA TGTGCCTGTAGACAGGGGGCGGATCAGCCCCAGCATTTT. Its protein product is CACRQGADQPQHF.

The chain has TRBV10-3 and TRBJ2-7; the match to TRBD1 covers 8 bases. Germline CDR1 reads ENHRY; CDR2 reads SYGVKD. This CDR3 region has 13 residues. The ends lost 6 bases at V and 3 bases at J; junction bases unmatched: 4. CDR3 DNA sequence: TGTGCCATCAGAGTGACAGGGGACTACGAGCAGTACTTC. Its protein product is CAIRVTGDYEQYF.

The V and J genes are TRBV6-1 and TRBJ2-1, with D perhaps TRBD1 (6 bases). The germline V gene has CDR1 MNHNS and CDR2 SASEGT. This CDR3 has 15 residues. V dropped 4 bases and J dropped 3 bases, with 13 bases sitting between them. The CDR3 region has the DNA TGTGCCAGCAGTGGGGGACACCAATTCTACAATGAGCAGTTCTTC. It encodes CASSGGHQFYNEQFF.

V is TRBV10-1 and J is TRBJ2-2, with D possibly matching TRBD1 (5 bases). The germline V gene encodes CDR1 WNHNN and CDR2 SYGVQD (reference sequence). This CDR3 comprises 12 residues. V was cut by 7 bases and J by 4 bases, with 7 bases left in between. CDR3 in DNA: TGCGCCAGCAAGGGGTCCACCGGGGAGCTGTTTTTT. Its translation: CASKGSTGELFF.

The rearrangement uses TRBV5-1 and TRBJ1-5; D is perhaps TRBD1 (5 bases). CDR1 is SGHRS and CDR2 is YFSETQ in the germline V gene. The CDR3 extends over 14 amino acids. Trimming removed 0 bases at V and 5 bases at J, with 9 bases between. CDR3 nucleotides: TGCGCCAGCAGCTTGGCCGGGGGGGATCAGCCCCAGCATTTT. It codes for CASSLAGGDQPQHF.

The chain uses TRBV7-9 and TRBJ2-1; 8 bases are a match to TRBD2. The CDR3 totals 12 residues. The germline CDR1 and CDR2 sequences are SEHNR and FQNEAQ (reference sequence). V trimming: 8 bases; J trimming: 3 bases; junction bases outside the gene matches: 0. In DNA, the CDR3 is TGTGCCAGCCTAGCGGGCTACAATGAGCAGTTCTTC. Protein: CASLAGYNEQFF. Variable domain in full (rest from reference TRBV7-9 and TRBJ2-1): DTGVSQNPRHKITKRGQNVTFRCDPISEHNRLYWYRQTLGQGPEFLTYFQNEAQLEKSRLLSDRFSAERPKGSFSTLEIQRTEQGDSAMYLCASLAGYNEQFFGPGTRLTVL.

The J gene is TRBJ2-3, the V gene TRBV27; 16 positions match TRBD2. Per germline, CDR1 MNHEY and CDR2 SMNVEV (reference sequence). V shed 5 bases, J shed 3 bases, and the junction held 5 bases outside the gene matches. The CDR3 extends over 17 amino acids. The chain's CDR3 is CASSGPGLAGGTDTQYF. The CDR3 DNA is TGTGCCAGCAGTGGCCCGGGACTAGCGGGAGGGACAGATACGCAGTATTTT.

CDR3 sequence reads: CAWKSTGYEQYF. The CDR3 DNA is TGTGCCTGGAAATCAACAGGCTACGAGCAGTACTTC. The genes are TRBV30 and TRBJ2-7; D might be TRBD1 (5 bases). Germline V gene sequence: CDR1 GTSNPN, CDR2 SVGIG (reference sequence). V lost 4 bases and J lost 3, with 10 bases in between. CDR3 length: 12 amino acids.

This chain joins TRBV11-2 and TRBJ2-7; a possible D gene is TRBD1 (5 bases). This CDR3 comprises 16 residues. The germline gives CDR1 SGHAT, CDR2 FQNNGV. V lost 0 bases and J lost 5, with 17 bases in between. The CDR3 protein is CASSLDLVTDGDEQYF. The CDR3 coding sequence is TGTGCCAGCAGCTTAGACTTAGTGACAGACGGCGACGAGCAGTACTTC.

A few counts support this clone. CDR3 amino acids: CASKEGGGNQPQHF. In DNA, the CDR3 is TGTGCCAGTAAGGAGGGAGGGGGCAATCAGCCCCAGCATTTT. This chain joins TRBV19 and TRBJ1-5; possible D gene TRBD1, 5 bases. V was trimmed by 7 bases and J by 2 bases, leaving 12 bases between them. This CDR3 has 14 amino acids. CDR1 is LNHDA and CDR2 is SQIVND in the germline V gene (reference sequence).

The V call is TRBV11-3, the J call TRBJ2-6; 8 nucleotides match TRBD1. Germline V gene sequence: CDR1 SGHNT, CDR2 YENEEA. This CDR3 is built from 19 residues. The ends lost 5 bases at V and 2 bases at J; junction bases unmatched: 14. The CDR3 sequence: CASSVYRGQAPTGANVLTF. CDR3 bases: TGTGCCAGCAGCGTCTACCGGGGACAGGCTCCCACTGGGGCCAACGTCCTGACTTTC. The complete variable domain, with remaining parts taken from reference TRBV11-3 and TRBJ2-6, reads EAGVVQSPRYKIIEKKQPVAFWCNPISGHNTLYWYLQNLGQGPELLIRYENEEAVDDSQLPKDRFSAERLKGVDSTLKIQPAELGDSAVYLCASSVYRGQAPTGANVLTFGAGSRLTVL.

This chain links TRBV28 with TRBJ1-4; D perhaps matches TRBD1 (6 bases). This CDR3 is built from 15 residues. CDR1 is MDHEN, CDR2 SYDVKM, per germline. V was trimmed by 5 bases and J by 6 bases, leaving 16 bases between them. In DNA, the CDR3 is TGTGCCAGCAGTCCAGGGAGGGGGGTTTATGAAAAACTGTTTTTT. Its protein is CASSPGRGVYEKLFF.

The chain uses TRBV7-7 and TRBJ2-5; tentatively, D is TRBD1 (6 bases). The germline V gene has CDR1 SSHAT and CDR2 FNYEAQ (reference sequence). V was cut by 4 bases and J by 5 bases, with 14 bases left in between. The CDR3 spans 14 residues. CDR3 region: CASSSPGAGETQYF. The CDR3, as DNA: TGTGCCAGCAGCTCCCCAGGGGCCGGGGAGACCCAGTACTTC.

This clone was seen once. The chain has TRBV10-3 and TRBJ2-5; 7 bases agree with TRBD1. Germline lookup yields CDR1 ENHRY and CDR2 SYGVKD. The CDR3 is 13 residues long. Germline trimming cut 6 bases from V and 3 bases from J; bases unmatched to any gene: 4. CDR3 sequence (DNA): TGTGCCATCAGCCCCCAGGGGGAAGAGACCCAGTACTTC. This gives the protein CAISPQGEETQYF.

CDR3 coding DNA: TGCAGCGTTGCCGGGACTACCTACGAGCAGTACTTC. Amino acids: CSVAGTTYEQYF. The chain employs TRBV29-1 and TRBJ2-7; 7 bases line up with TRBD2. This CDR3 has 12 residues. Germline CDR1 and CDR2: SQVTM and ANQGSEA. V dropped 4 bases and J dropped 2; count of bases not matched to a gene: 2.

The chain combines TRBV2 with TRBJ1-1; D ambiguous. This CDR3 has 14 residues. Germline V gene sequence: CDR1 SNHLY, CDR2 FYNNEI. The germline V and J ends were trimmed by 0 bases and 10 bases, with 15 bases remaining between them. CDR3 nucleotides: TGTGCCAGCAGTGAAGCGCTTGGGGAGGGAGGAGCTTTCTTT. Translating it yields CASSEALGEGGAFF.

The J gene is TRBJ1-1, the V gene TRBV5-1; 7 positions match TRBD1. CDR1 SGHRS and CDR2 YFSETQ come from the germline V gene. V dropped 1 base and J dropped 4; count of bases not matched to a gene: 4. There are 14 residues in the CDR3. In DNA, the CDR3 is TGCGCCAGCAGCTTGTCGACAGGGCTCACTGAAGCTTTCTTT. It translates to CASSLSTGLTEAFF.

For the CDR3, the DNA is TGTGCCATCAGCAGGGGGCCGGACACTGAAGCTTTCTTT. Translation gives CAISRGPDTEAFF. The V and J genes are TRBV10-3 and TRBJ1-1; 8 nucleotides align to TRBD1. Germline CDR1 reads ENHRY; CDR2 reads SYGVKD. Trimming cost V 6 bases and J 3 bases; bases outside gene matches: 3. This CDR3 spans 13 amino acids.

The chain couples TRBV10-1 to TRBJ2-7; D is perhaps TRBD2 (5 bases). Per the germline V gene, CDR1 is WNHNN and CDR2 is SYGVQD (reference sequence). Trimming stripped 7 bases from V and 5 bases from J, with 21 bases between. This CDR3 is 15 amino acids long. The CDR3 reads CASNYQLVPFDEQYF. The CDR3 DNA reads TGCGCCAGCAACTACCAACTAGTTCCTTTCGACGAGCAGTACTTC.

The chain has TRBV29-1 and TRBJ2-6, with 7 bases lining up with TRBD1. The CDR3 sequence is 15 residues long. The germline CDR1 and CDR2 sequences are SQVTM and ANQGSEA. V lost 4 bases, J lost 2 bases, and 5 bases stayed unmatched. CDR3 loop: CSVVRQGAGANVLTF. CDR3 in DNA: TGCAGCGTTGTGAGACAGGGAGCTGGGGCCAACGTCCTGACTTTC.

This chain uses TRBV7-6 with TRBJ1-1; 11 positions agree with TRBD1. From germline, CDR1 is SGHVS and CDR2 FNYEAQ. Trimming took 0 bases from V and 3 from J; bases not matched to a gene: 0. The CDR3 sequence is 15 residues long. CDR3 sequence (DNA): TGTGCCAGCAGCTTAGCGGGACAGGGGGACACTGAAGCTTTCTTT. Protein sequence: CASSLAGQGDTEAFF.

The chain uses TRBV2 and TRBJ1-3; D unresolved. Germline CDR1 is SNHLY and CDR2 is FYNNEI. Trimming removed 7 bases from V and 0 bases from J, with 16 bases in between. This CDR3 has 16 residues. The CDR3 here is CASNPTEFTSGNTIYF. CDR3 nucleotides: TGTGCCAGCAACCCCACAGAATTCACCTCTGGAAACACCATATATTTT.

V and J are TRBV7-2 and TRBJ2-7; D unclear. The CDR3 is made up of 15 amino acids. Per the germline V gene, CDR1 is SGHTA and CDR2 is FQGNSA. The V gene lost 5 bases and the J gene lost 3 bases, with 17 bases spanning the gap. The CDR3 sequence is CASSRRQAGLYEQYF. The CDR3 DNA reads as TGTGCCAGCAGCCGACGACAAGCTGGGCTCTACGAGCAGTACTTC.

On this clone: One junction end disagrees with the germline gene, perhaps due to a read error. The V and J genes are TRBV27 and TRBJ2-7, with unresolved D. CDR3 length equals 10 residues. Germline assignment: CDR1 MNHEY and CDR2 SMNVEV (reference sequence). The CDR3 DNA reads as TGTGCCAGCAGTGTCTTATCGTCGCGCTTC. Protein: CASSVLSSRF.

The chain is built from TRBV11-2 and TRBJ2-1, with TRBD2 matching 8 bases. V was pared by 6 bases and J by 10 bases, with 14 bases of the junction left unmatched. The CDR3 totals 15 residues. Germline V gene data show CDR1 as SGHAT and CDR2 as FQNNGV. CDR3 sequence: CASRRIRGGLGEQFF. The CDR3 nucleotides read TGTGCCAGCAGAAGGATACGGGGGGGTCTAGGGGAGCAGTTCTTC.